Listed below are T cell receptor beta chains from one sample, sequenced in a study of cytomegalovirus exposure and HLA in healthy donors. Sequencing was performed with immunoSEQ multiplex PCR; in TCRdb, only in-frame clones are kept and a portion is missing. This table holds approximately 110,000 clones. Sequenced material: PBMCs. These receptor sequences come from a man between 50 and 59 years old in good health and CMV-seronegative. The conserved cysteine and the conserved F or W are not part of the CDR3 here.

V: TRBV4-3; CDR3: ASSRLAAAKNIQY
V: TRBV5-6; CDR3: ASSLGRENTGELF
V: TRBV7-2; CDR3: ASSPGTGVNGYT
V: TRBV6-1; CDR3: ASSENLGTPF
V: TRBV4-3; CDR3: ASSQEGQNTGELF
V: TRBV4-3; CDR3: ASSQGQGSYEQY
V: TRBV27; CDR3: ASSARRVGRNEQY
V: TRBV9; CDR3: ASSLRVNYGYT
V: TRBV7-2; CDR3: ASSYGPSVREQY
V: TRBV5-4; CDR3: ASSTWTGLNSPLH
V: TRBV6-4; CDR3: AIPGRTGGFPPWADTQY
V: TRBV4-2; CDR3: ASSPSGGGYQPQH
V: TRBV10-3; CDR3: AISEGGDTQY
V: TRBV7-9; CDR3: ASSAGWTGDGTDTQY
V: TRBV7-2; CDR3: ASSFTGAGGFEQF
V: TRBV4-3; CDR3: ASSQAPLFGNTEAF
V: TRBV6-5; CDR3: ASSYSSEDYSYEQY
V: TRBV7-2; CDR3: ASSKPLYYGYT
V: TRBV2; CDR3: ARRRDTEAF
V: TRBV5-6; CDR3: ASSSLNQPQH
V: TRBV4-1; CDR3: ASSQDRGISYNEQF
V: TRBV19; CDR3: ASSIRGENTEAF
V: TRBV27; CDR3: ASSPLLSGNTEAF